These T cell receptor beta chains were read from a single sample in a study of blood T cell repertoires in COVID-19. Here immunoSEQ multiplex PCR was the method, and the copy in TCRdb shows in-frame clones only, minus some. The sample carries some 230,000 clones, 85% recorded once. The sample comprised peripheral blood. The receptors shown here come from a man aged 40-55 years with acute or convalescent COVID-19. CDR3s include the opening cysteine and the closing phenylalanine or tryptophan. Fields, in order: J gene, D gene, V gene, clone size, CDR3 DNA, CDR3 protein. The D gene is left open where the match is weak. A clone size is listed for some rows: how often the clone was seen (once, few, many), or a class if it is expanded.

J gene: TRBJ1-5; D gene: .; V gene: TRBV27; clone size: .; CDR3 DNA: TGTGCCAGCACCCCTATTTCGCGGGGTAGCAATCAGCCCCAGCATTTT; CDR3 protein: CASTPISRGSNQPQHF
J gene: TRBJ1-1; D gene: .; V gene: TRBV6-2/TRBV6-3; clone size: .; CDR3 DNA: TGTGCCAGCAGTTACTCGAATGGCAGGACTGAAGCTTTCTTT; CDR3 protein: CASSYSNGRTEAFF
J gene: TRBJ2-5; D gene: TRBD1; V gene: TRBV5-4; clone size: .; CDR3 DNA: TGTGCCAGCAGCACAGGGGCAGGATCCGGAGAGACCCAGTACTTC; CDR3 protein: CASSTGAGSGETQYF
J gene: TRBJ2-7; D gene: .; V gene: TRBV30; clone size: .; CDR3 DNA: TGTGCCTGGAGCCCGGGTTACGAGCAGTACTTC; CDR3 protein: CAWSPGYEQYF
J gene: TRBJ1-2; D gene: TRBD1; V gene: TRBV18; clone size: .; CDR3 DNA: TGTGCCAGCTCACCACCCTCGACAGGGGTTTATGGCTACACCTTC; CDR3 protein: CASSPPSTGVYGYTF
J gene: TRBJ1-1; D gene: TRBD1; V gene: TRBV30; clone size: .; CDR3 DNA: TGTGCCTGGGTCAAGGACAGGCAGCCTGAAGCTTTCTTT; CDR3 protein: CAWVKDRQPEAFF
J gene: TRBJ2-2; D gene: .; V gene: TRBV13; clone size: .; CDR3 DNA: TGTGCCAGCAGCTTAGGTTCTCTAACTGCGAACACCGGGGAGCTGTTTTTT; CDR3 protein: CASSLGSLTANTGELFF
J gene: TRBJ2-1; D gene: .; V gene: TRBV4-3; clone size: .; CDR3 DNA: TGCGCCAGCAGCCAGGGGGCCCGCTCCTACAATGAGCAGTTCTTC; CDR3 protein: CASSQGARSYNEQFF
J gene: TRBJ1-1; D gene: TRBD1; V gene: TRBV5-1; clone size: .; CDR3 DNA: TGCGCCAGCAGCTTGGGACAGGGGATAGTCACTGAAGCTTTCTTT; CDR3 protein: CASSLGQGIVTEAFF
J gene: TRBJ1-1; D gene: .; V gene: TRBV5-1; clone size: .; CDR3 DNA: TGCGCCAGCAGCAGCGTCGGGGGTATGAACACTGAAGCTTTCTTT; CDR3 protein: CASSSVGGMNTEAFF
J gene: TRBJ2-5; D gene: .; V gene: TRBV9; clone size: once; CDR3 DNA: TGTGCCAGCAGCGTAGGACGGGTCCAAGAGACCCAGTACTTC; CDR3 protein: CASSVGRVQETQYF
J gene: TRBJ2-3; D gene: TRBD2; V gene: TRBV13; clone size: .; CDR3 DNA: TGTGCCAGCAGCTTATATGAAGCGGGGGGGGCTGGAGATACGCAGTATTTT; CDR3 protein: CASSLYEAGGAGDTQYF
J gene: TRBJ2-3; D gene: TRBD1; V gene: TRBV24-1; clone size: .; CDR3 DNA: TGTGCCACCAGTGATTTCCCTGCACAGGGGGCCGCAGATACGCAGTATTTT; CDR3 protein: CATSDFPAQGAADTQYF
J gene: TRBJ1-2; D gene: .; V gene: TRBV10-3; clone size: few; CDR3 DNA: TGTGCCACCGAGGACGGGGCGGGGATAGGCTACACCTTC; CDR3 protein: CATEDGAGIGYTF
J gene: TRBJ1-3; D gene: .; V gene: TRBV11-2; clone size: .; CDR3 DNA: TGTGCCAGCAGCTTAGAGGGCAGGCTAAACTCTGGAAACACCATATATTTT; CDR3 protein: CASSLEGRLNSGNTIYF
J gene: TRBJ2-1; D gene: .; V gene: TRBV11-2; clone size: .; CDR3 DNA: TGTGCCAGCACACCCGAAACAGGGACGTACAATGAGCAGTTCTTC; CDR3 protein: CASTPETGTYNEQFF
J gene: TRBJ1-2; D gene: .; V gene: TRBV5-6; clone size: .; CDR3 DNA: TGTGCCAGCAGCTTGGTCAGGGGAGACTATGGCTACACCTTC; CDR3 protein: CASSLVRGDYGYTF
J gene: TRBJ2-7; D gene: .; V gene: TRBV7-2; clone size: .; CDR3 DNA: TGTGCCAGCAGCTTTCGGGCGGAGGCCTACGAGCAGTACTTC; CDR3 protein: CASSFRAEAYEQYF
J gene: TRBJ2-5; D gene: .; V gene: TRBV5-1; clone size: .; CDR3 DNA: TGCGCCAGCAGGGGGGGGCTCGGGACCCAGTACTTC; CDR3 protein: CASRGGLGTQYF
J gene: TRBJ1-5; D gene: TRBD1; V gene: TRBV28; clone size: .; CDR3 DNA: TGTGCCAGCAGTTCTTCAGGGACAGTTCCTTCCAATCAGCCCCAGCATTTT; CDR3 protein: CASSSSGTVPSNQPQHF
J gene: TRBJ1-4; D gene: .; V gene: TRBV2; clone size: few; CDR3 DNA: TGTGCCAGCCGCCGACAGGCCGGGGAAAAACTGTTTTTT; CDR3 protein: CASRRQAGEKLFF
J gene: TRBJ1-2; D gene: TRBD1; V gene: TRBV6-6; clone size: few; CDR3 DNA: TGTGCCAGCAGCGACAGGGGTGGCTACACCTTC; CDR3 protein: CASSDRGGYTF
J gene: TRBJ2-7; D gene: TRBD1; V gene: TRBV7-7; clone size: .; CDR3 DNA: TGTGCCAGCAGCTCACAACCGGGACAGGGGACCGAGCAGTACTTC; CDR3 protein: CASSSQPGQGTEQYF